Below, 12 T cell receptor beta chains from the same sample are listed, as sequenced in a study of T cells in Graves' hyperthyroidism and ophthalmopathy. Authors of the study amplified TCR beta CDR3 regions from RNA transcripts. When the TCR CDR3 underwent first-round RT-PCR, the HTBI primer set was used. TCRdb analysed the multiplex PCR reads with MiXCR anew, one entry per CDR3 protein. The table lists around 300,000 distinct CDR3 sequences, about an eighth of them singletons. The source material was blood. All receptors come from a woman aged 40 to 49 with Graves' ophthalmopathy.

The V call is TRBV5-4, the J call TRBJ1-3; tentatively, D is TRBD1 (5 bases). The ends were cut back, 0 bases at V and 6 bases at J, with 10 bases in the middle. This CDR3 has 14 amino acids. In germline, CDR1 is SGHNT, CDR2 YYREEE (reference sequence). The CDR3 region is CASSLGSGQNTIYF. As DNA, the CDR3 is TGTGCCAGCAGCTTGGGATCAGGGCAAAACACCATATATTTT.

This clonotype was counted at least ten times. The chain is built from TRBV18 and TRBJ1-2, with D possibly being TRBD1 (5 bases). V lost 8 bases, J lost 4 bases, and 11 bases lay in between. CDR3 length: 12 amino acids. The germline gives CDR1 KGHSH, CDR2 LQKENI. CDR3 DNA: TGTGCCAGCAGCCCCGACAGCTATGGCTACACCTTC. This encodes CASSPDSYGYTF.

The sample holds many counts of this clonotype. The V call is TRBV7-9, the J call TRBJ2-1, with no clear D. The V end was cut by 4 bases, the J end by 9 bases, with 16 bases between. This CDR3 has 14 amino acids. Germline V gives CDR1 SEHNR, CDR2 FQNEAQ (reference sequence). The CDR3 spells CASSYRAGFGEQFF. For the CDR3, the DNA is TGTGCCAGCAGCTACCGAGCCGGGTTTGGTGAGCAGTTCTTC. Full variable domain (missing parts from reference TRBV7-9 and TRBJ2-1): DTGVSQNPRHKITKRGQNVTFRCDPISEHNRLYWYRQTLGQGPEFLTYFQNEAQLEKSRLLSDRFSAERPKGSFSTLEIQRTEQGDSAMYLCASSYRAGFGEQFFGPGTRLTVL.

This clonotype was counted at least ten times. The chain joins TRBV3-1 to TRBJ1-5, with D uncertain. V shed 1 base and J shed 4 bases, with 8 bases lying between them. This CDR3 region has 14 residues. CDR1 and CDR2 from the germline V gene are LGHDT and YNNKEL (reference sequence). This CDR3 reads CASSQGHVNQPQHF. The CDR3 coding sequence is TGTGCCAGCAGCCAAGGACACGTGAATCAGCCCCAGCATTTT.

This clonotype showed up many times. This rearrangement joins TRBV6-1 to TRBJ1-4; TRBD1 might be the D (5 bases). CDR1 MNHNS and CDR2 SASEGT come from the germline V gene. The CDR3 runs 16 residues. The germline V and J ends were trimmed by 2 bases and 2 bases, with 12 bases remaining between them. CDR3 in amino acids: CASSERGLRTNEKLFF. CDR3 sequence (DNA): TGTGCCAGCAGTGAAAGGGGACTGAGGACTAATGAAAAACTGTTTTTT.

This clonotype was recorded at least ten times. The J gene is TRBJ2-2, the V gene TRBV12-3 or TRBV12-4; D might be TRBD2 (6 bases). This CDR3 is 19 amino acids long. V lost 1 base to trimming and J lost 1 base, with 19 bases between them. This chain's CDR3 is CASSLVGLARGRNTGELFF. The CDR3 region has the DNA TGTGCCAGCAGTTTAGTAGGTCTAGCGAGGGGTAGGAACACCGGGGAGCTGTTTTTT.

This clonotype has a count of ten or more. The V and J genes are TRBV6-1 and TRBJ1-5; maybe TRBD1 (6 bases). The CDR3 contains 16 residues. Per germline, CDR1 MNHNS and CDR2 SASEGT. Trimming removed 5 bases from V and 3 bases from J, with 17 bases in between. CDR3 region: CASSPRGGVNNQPQHF. DNA for the CDR3: TGTGCCAGCAGTCCCAGGGGAGGGGTGAACAATCAGCCCCAGCATTTT.

This clonotype has a count of ten or more. This rearrangement joins TRBV5-1 to TRBJ1-5, with 7 bases identical to TRBD1. V was pared by 1 base and J by 7 bases, with 5 bases of the junction left unmatched. Germline V gives CDR1 SGHRS, CDR2 YFSETQ. The CDR3 has 14 residues. The CDR3 region has the DNA TGCGCCAGCAGCTTGCAAACAGGGGAACAGCCCCAGCATTTT. As protein: CASSLQTGEQPQHF.

A few counts support this clonotype. This chain uses TRBV20-1 with TRBJ2-1, with 7 positions matching TRBD1. The trim removed 3 bases at V and 7 bases at J, leaving 9 bases unmatched. Germline values: CDR1 DFQATT, CDR2 SNEGSKA (reference sequence). The length of the CDR3 is 14 residues. The CDR3 region has the DNA TGCAGTGCTAGGAAAAGGGACAGACCTAATGAGCAGTTCTTC. This gives the protein CSARKRDRPNEQFF.

V and J are TRBV5-5 and TRBJ1-1, with D possibly matching TRBD1 (5 bases). This CDR3 has 15 amino acids. Germline CDR1 is SGHKS and CDR2 is YYEKEE (reference sequence). V was shortened by 1 base and J by 1 base, with 11 bases between the two germline ends. DNA for the CDR3: TGTGCCAGCAGCTTGTTCAGCGGGACGAACACTGAAGCTTTCTTT. This encodes CASSLFSGTNTEAFF. The variable domain in full, with the rest retrieved from reference TRBV5-5 and TRBJ1-1, is DAGVTQSPTHLIKTRGQQVTLRCSPISGHKSVSWYQQVLGQGPQFIFQYYEKEERGRGNFPDRFSARQFPNYSSELNVNALLLGDSALYLCASSLFSGTNTEAFFGQGTRLTVV.

This clonotype has ten or more counts. This rearrangement joins TRBV2 to TRBJ1-1, with a weak D call TRBD1 (5 bases). Looked up from germline, CDR1 is SNHLY and CDR2 is FYNNEI. The ends were cut back, 9 bases at V and 7 bases at J, with 12 bases in the middle. The length of the CDR3 is 11 residues. This CDR3 reads CAREGPHEAFF. The CDR3, as DNA: TGTGCCAGAGAGGGACCTCATGAAGCTTTCTTT.

This clonotype was seen at least ten times. This chain links TRBV20-1 with TRBJ1-1, with 8 bases identical to TRBD1. Germline lookup yields CDR1 DFQATT and CDR2 SNEGSKA (reference sequence). CDR3 size: 14 residues. V shed 6 bases and J 4 bases; nucleotides not matched to a gene: 10. CDR3 in amino acids: CSAQPRDRITEAFF. The CDR3 DNA sequence: TGCAGTGCCCAGCCCCGGGACAGGATCACTGAAGCTTTCTTT.